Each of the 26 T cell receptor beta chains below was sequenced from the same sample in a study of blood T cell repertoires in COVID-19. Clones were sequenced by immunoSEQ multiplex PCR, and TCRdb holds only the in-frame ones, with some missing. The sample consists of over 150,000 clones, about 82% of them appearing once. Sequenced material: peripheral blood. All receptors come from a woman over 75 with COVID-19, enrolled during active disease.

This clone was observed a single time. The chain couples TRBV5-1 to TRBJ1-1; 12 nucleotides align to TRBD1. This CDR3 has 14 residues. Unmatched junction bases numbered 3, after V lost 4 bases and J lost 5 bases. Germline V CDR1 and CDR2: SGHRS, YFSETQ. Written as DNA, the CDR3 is TGCGCCAGCAGCGGGACAGGGGGCGGTACTGAAGCTTTCTTT. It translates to CASSGTGGGTEAFF. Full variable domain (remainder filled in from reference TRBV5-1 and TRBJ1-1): KAGVTQTPRYLIKTRGQQVTLSCSPISGHRSVSWYQQTPGQGLQFLFEYFSETQRNKGNFPGRFSGRQFSNSRSEMNVSTLELGDSALYLCASSGTGGGTEAFFGQGTRLTVV.

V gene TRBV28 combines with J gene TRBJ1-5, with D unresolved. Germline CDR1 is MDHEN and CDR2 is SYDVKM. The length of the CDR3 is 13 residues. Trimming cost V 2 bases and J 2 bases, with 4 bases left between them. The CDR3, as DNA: TGTGCCAGCAGTTTACCAGGCAATCAGCCCCAGCATTTT. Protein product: CASSLPGNQPQHF. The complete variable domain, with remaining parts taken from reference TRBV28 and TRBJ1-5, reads DVKVTQSSRYLVKRTGEKVFLECVQDMDHENMFWYRQDPGLGLRLIYFSYDVKMKEKGDIPEGYSVSREKKERFSLILESASTNQTSMYLCASSLPGNQPQHFGDGTRLSIL.

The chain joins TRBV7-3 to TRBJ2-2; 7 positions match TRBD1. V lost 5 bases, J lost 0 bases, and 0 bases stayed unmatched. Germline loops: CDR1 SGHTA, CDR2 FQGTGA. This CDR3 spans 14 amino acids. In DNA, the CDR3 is TGTGCCAGCAGCACAGGGGCGAACACCGGGGAGCTGTTTTTT. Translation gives CASSTGANTGELFF.

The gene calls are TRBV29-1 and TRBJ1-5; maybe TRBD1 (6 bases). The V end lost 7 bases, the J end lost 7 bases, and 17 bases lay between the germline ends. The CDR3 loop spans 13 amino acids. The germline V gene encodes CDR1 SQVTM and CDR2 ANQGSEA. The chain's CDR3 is CSAEGQGWQPQHF. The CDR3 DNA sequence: TGCAGCGCCGAGGGGCAGGGGTGGCAGCCCCAGCATTTT.

The CDR3 sequence: CASSRARGQAANEKLFF. The CDR3 DNA follows: TGTGCCAGCAGCCGGGCGCGGGGACAGGCGGCAAATGAAAAACTGTTTTTT. V and J are TRBV7-9 and TRBJ1-4; 8 nucleotides align to TRBD1. Per germline, CDR1 SEHNR and CDR2 FQNEAQ (reference sequence). Unmatched junction bases numbered 13, after V lost 5 bases and J lost 5 bases. This CDR3 is built from 17 residues.

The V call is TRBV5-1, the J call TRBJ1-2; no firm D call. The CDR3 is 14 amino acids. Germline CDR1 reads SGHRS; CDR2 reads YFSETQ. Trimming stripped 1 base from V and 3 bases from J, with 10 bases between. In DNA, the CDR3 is TGCGCCAGCAGCTTGACCTCCGGGGACTATGGCTACACCTTC. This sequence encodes CASSLTSGDYGYTF.

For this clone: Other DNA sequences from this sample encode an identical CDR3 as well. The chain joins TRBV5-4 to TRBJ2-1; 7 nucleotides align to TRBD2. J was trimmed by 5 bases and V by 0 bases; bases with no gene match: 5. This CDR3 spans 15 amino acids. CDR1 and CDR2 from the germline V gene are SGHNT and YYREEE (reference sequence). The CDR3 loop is CASSLGSSGNNEQFF. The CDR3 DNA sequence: TGTGCCAGCAGCTTGGGTTCTAGCGGCAACAATGAGCAGTTCTTC.

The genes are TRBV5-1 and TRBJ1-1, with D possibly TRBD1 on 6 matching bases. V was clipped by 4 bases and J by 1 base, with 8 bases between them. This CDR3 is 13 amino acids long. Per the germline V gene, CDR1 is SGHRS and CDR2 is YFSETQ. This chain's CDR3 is CASSQQGNTEAFF. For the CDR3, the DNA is TGCGCCAGCAGCCAACAGGGGAACACTGAAGCTTTCTTT.

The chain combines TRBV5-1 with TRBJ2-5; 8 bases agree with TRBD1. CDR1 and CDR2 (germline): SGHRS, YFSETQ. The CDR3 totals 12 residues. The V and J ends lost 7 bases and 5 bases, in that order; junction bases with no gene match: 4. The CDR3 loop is CASATGEETQYF. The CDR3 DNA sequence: TGCGCCAGCGCGACAGGGGAGGAGACCCAGTACTTC.

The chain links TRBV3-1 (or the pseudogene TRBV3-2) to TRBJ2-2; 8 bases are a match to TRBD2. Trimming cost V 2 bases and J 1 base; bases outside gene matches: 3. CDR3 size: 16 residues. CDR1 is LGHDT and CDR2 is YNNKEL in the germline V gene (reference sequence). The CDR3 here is CASSQFLAGNTGELFF. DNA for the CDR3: TGTGCCAGCAGCCAATTCCTAGCGGGGAACACCGGGGAGCTGTTTTTT.

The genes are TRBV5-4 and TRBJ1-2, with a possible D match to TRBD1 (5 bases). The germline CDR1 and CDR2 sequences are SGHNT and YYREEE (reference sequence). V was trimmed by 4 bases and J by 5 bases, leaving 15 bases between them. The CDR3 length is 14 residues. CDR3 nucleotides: TGTGCCAGCAGCCCTCCGACTGACAGTTATGGCTACACCTTC. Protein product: CASSPPTDSYGYTF.

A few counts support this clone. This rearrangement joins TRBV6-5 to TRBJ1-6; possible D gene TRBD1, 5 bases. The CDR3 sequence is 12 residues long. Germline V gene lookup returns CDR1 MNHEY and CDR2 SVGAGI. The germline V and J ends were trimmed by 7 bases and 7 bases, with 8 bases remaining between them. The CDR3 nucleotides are TGTGCCAGCATGAGACAGAATTCACCCCTCCACTTT. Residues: CASMRQNSPLHF.

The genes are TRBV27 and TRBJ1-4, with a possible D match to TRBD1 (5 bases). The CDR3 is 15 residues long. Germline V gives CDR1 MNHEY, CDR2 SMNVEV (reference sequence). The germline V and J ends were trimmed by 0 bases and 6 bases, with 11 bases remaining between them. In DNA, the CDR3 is TGTGCCAGCAGTTTATCGGCAGGGCCTTATGAAAAACTGTTTTTT. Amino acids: CASSLSAGPYEKLFF.

CDR3 bases: TGTGCCAGCAGCCGTCTGGCGGGGGAAGAGACCCAGTACTTC. Encoded protein: CASSRLAGEETQYF. The rearrangement links TRBV3-1 (or the pseudogene TRBV3-2) to TRBJ2-5; TRBD2 matches 7 bases. The CDR3 totals 14 residues. Looked up from germline, CDR1 is LGHDT and CDR2 is YNNKEL (reference sequence). The V segment lost 4 bases and the J segment 3 bases; nucleotides outside the gene matches: 5.

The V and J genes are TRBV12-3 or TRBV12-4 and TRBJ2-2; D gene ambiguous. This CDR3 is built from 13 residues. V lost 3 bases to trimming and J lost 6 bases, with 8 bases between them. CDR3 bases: TGTGCCAGCAGTTTCGGTTCGCCCGGGGAGCTGTTTTTT. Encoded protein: CASSFGSPGELFF.

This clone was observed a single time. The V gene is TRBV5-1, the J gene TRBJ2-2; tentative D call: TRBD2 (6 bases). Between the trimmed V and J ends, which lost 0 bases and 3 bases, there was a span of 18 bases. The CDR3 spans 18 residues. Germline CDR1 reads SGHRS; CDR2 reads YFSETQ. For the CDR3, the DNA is TGCGCCAGCAGCTTGGCGGAACTACCCGGAGGGTACACCGGGGAGCTGTTTTTT. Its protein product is CASSLAELPGGYTGELFF.

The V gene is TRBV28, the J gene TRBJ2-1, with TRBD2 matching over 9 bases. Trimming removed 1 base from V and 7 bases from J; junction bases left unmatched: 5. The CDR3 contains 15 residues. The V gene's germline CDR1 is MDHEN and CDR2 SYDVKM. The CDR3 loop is CASSLSAGGRNEQFF. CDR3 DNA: TGTGCCAGCAGTTTATCGGCGGGAGGGCGGAATGAGCAGTTCTTC.

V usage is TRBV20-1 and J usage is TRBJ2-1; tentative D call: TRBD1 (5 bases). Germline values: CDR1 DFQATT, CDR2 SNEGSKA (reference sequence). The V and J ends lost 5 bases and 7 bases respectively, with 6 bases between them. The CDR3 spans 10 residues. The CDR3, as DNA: TGCAGTGCTCAGGGTAATGAGCAGTTCTTC. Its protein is CSAQGNEQFF.

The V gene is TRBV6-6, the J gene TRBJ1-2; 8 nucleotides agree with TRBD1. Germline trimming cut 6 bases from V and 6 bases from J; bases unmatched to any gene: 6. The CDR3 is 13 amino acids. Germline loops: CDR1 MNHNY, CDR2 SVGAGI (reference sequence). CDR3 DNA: TGTGCCAGCAGCTCCGGACAGGGAGATGGCTACACCTTC. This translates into CASSSGQGDGYTF.

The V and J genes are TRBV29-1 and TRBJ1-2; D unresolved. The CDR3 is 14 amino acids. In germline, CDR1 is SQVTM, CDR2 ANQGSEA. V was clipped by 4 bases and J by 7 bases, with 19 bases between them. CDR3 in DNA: TGCAGCGTTGTTGATGGGCGTGTAGTGTTTGGCTACACCTTC. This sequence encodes CSVVDGRVVFGYTF.

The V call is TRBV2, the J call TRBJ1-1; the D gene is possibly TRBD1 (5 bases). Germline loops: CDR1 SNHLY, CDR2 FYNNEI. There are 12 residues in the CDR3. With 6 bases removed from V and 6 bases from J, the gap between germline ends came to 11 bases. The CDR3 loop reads CASREGFAEAFF. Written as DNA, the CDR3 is TGTGCCAGCAGGGAGGGGTTCGCTGAAGCTTTCTTT.

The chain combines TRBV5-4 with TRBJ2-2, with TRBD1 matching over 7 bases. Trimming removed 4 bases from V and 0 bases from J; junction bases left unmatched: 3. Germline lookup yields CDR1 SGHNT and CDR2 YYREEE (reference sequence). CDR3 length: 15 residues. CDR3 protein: CASSQTGSNTGELFF. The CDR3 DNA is TGTGCCAGCAGCCAGACAGGGTCGAACACCGGGGAGCTGTTTTTT.

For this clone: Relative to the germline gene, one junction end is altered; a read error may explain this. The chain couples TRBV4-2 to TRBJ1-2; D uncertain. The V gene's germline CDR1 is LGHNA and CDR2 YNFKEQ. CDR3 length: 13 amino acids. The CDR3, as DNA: TGTGCCAGCAGACAAGAGTCCTTCTATGGCTACACCTTC. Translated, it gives CASRQESFYGYTF.

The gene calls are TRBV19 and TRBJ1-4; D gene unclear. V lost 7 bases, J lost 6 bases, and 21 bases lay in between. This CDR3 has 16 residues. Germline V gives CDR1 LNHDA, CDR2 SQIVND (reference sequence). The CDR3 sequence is CASIDNTPGFYEKLFF. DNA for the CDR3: TGTGCCAGTATCGACAATACTCCGGGGTTCTATGAAAAACTGTTTTTT. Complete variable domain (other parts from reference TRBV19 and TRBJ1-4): DGGITQSPKYLFRKEGQNVTLSCEQNLNHDAMYWYRQDPGQGLRLIYYSQIVNDFQKGDIAEGYSVSREKKESFPLTVTSAQKNPTAFYLCASIDNTPGFYEKLFFGSGTQLSVL.

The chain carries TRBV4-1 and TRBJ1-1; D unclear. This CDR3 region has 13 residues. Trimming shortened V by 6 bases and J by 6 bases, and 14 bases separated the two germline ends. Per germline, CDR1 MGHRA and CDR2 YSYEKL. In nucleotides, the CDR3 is TGCGCCAGCAGTTCCAGGCGAGAATCTGAAGCTTTCTTT. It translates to CASSSRRESEAFF.

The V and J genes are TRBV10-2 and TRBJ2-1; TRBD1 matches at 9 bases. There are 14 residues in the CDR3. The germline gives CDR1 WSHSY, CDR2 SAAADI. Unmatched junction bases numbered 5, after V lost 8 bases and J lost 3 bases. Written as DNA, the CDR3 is TGCGCCAGCGTAACAGGGGGCTACTACAATGAGCAGTTCTTC. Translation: CASVTGGYYNEQFF.